A single sample is the source of the 20 T cell receptor beta chains below, sequenced in a study of T cells in Graves' hyperthyroidism and ophthalmopathy. From RNA transcripts, TCR beta CDR3 regions were amplified. An initial round of RT-PCR targeting the TCR CDR3 relied on the HTBI primer set. MiXCR, run by TCRdb on the multiplex PCR reads, gives a single entry per CDR3 protein. Of 250,000 to 300,000 distinct CDR3 sequences listed, roughly an eighth are singletons. The sample consisted of blood. The receptors come from a woman between 40 and 50 years old with Graves' hyperthyroidism.

The CDR3 DNA sequence: TGTGCCAGCAGTTTTCCAGGGAAATACGAGCAGTACTTC. It encodes CASSFPGKYEQYF. The chain combines TRBV12-3 or TRBV12-4 with TRBJ2-7, with D possibly TRBD1 on 5 matching bases. V was shortened by 3 bases and J by 4 bases, with 10 bases between the two germline ends. The CDR3 contains 13 residues.

This clonotype has a count of ten or more. The rearrangement joins TRBV20-1 to TRBJ1-5; a possible D gene is TRBD1 (6 bases). The germline V and J ends were trimmed by 0 bases and 0 bases, with 9 bases remaining between them. Germline V lookup: CDR1 DFQATT, CDR2 SNEGSKA (reference sequence). This CDR3 has 15 residues. DNA for the CDR3: TGCAGTGCTAGAGATAGGACAGCTAGCAATCAGCCCCAGCATTTT. It encodes CSARDRTASNQPQHF.

This clonotype was detected once. The junction shows a germline mismatch at one end, possibly a read error. V and J are TRBV19 and TRBJ2-1; 14 bases agree with TRBD2. This CDR3 comprises 15 residues. Germline CDR1 and CDR2: LNHDA and SQIVND (reference sequence). CDR3 DNA: TGTGCCAGTAGTCCTGGACTAGCGGGAGGCGATGAGCAGCTCTTC. It specifies CASSPGLAGGDEQLF.

In its sample, this clonotype was seen a few times. A read error may explain this, as a much larger clone is one base away. The rearrangement joins TRBV28 to TRBJ1-5; D remains unclear. Trimming took off 5 bases at V and 13 bases at J, with 21 bases between the two ends. From germline, CDR1 is MDHEN and CDR2 SYDVKM. This CDR3 is built from 14 residues. The CDR3, as DNA: TGTGCCAGCAGTCCGCCCAATATTGGCCCCCATCAGCATTTT. Protein sequence: CASSPPNIGPHQHF.

This chain joins TRBV15 and TRBJ2-1, with D perhaps matching TRBD2 (6 bases). V lost 0 bases, J lost 8 bases, and 14 bases lay in between. Germline values: CDR1 LNHNV, CDR2 YYDKDF (reference sequence). CDR3 length: 15 amino acids. CDR3 nucleotides: TGTGCCACCAGCAGAGATCTTAGTAGCGGCTATGAGCAGTTCTTC. Its protein product is CATSRDLSSGYEQFF.

CDR3 nucleotides: TGTGCCAGCATGAGTGCAGGGACAGCGAATAATTCACCCCTCCACTTT. Translating gives CASMSAGTANNSPLHF. The chain combines TRBV25-1 with TRBJ1-6, with TRBD1 matching over 7 bases. Germline CDR1 MGHDK, CDR2 SYGVNS. This CDR3 region has 16 residues. J gave up 5 bases and V 7 bases, and 11 bases lay outside the gene matches.

The chain employs TRBV14 and TRBJ2-2, with D perhaps TRBD1 (5 bases). CDR1 SGHDN and CDR2 FVKESK come from the germline V gene. The CDR3 contains 18 residues. V was cut by 0 bases and J by 3 bases, with 17 bases left in between. The CDR3 is CASSQDRQYGAYTGELFF. CDR3 bases: TGTGCCAGCAGCCAAGATCGACAATATGGGGCTTACACCGGGGAGCTGTTTTTT.

The V gene is TRBV4-2, the J gene TRBJ1-1, with D possibly being TRBD1 (5 bases). V was shortened by 0 bases and J by 0 bases, with 11 bases between the two germline ends. The CDR3 covers 16 residues. Germline V gene data show CDR1 as LGHNA and CDR2 as YNFKEQ. The CDR3 reads CASSQEGTDLNTEAFF. Here the CDR3 DNA reads TGTGCCAGCAGCCAAGAGGGGACCGATTTGAACACTGAAGCTTTCTTT.

This clonotype was seen ten or more times. The chain joins TRBV12-3 or TRBV12-4 to TRBJ2-5; D gene ambiguous. The CDR3 contains 12 residues. The V end was cut by 1 base, the J end by 6 bases, with 6 bases between. CDR3 nucleotide sequence: TGTGCCAGCAGTTTAGTCTCTAAGACCCAGTACTTC. As protein: CASSLVSKTQYF.

This clonotype has a handful of counts. At one of its ends the junction is not consistent with the germline gene, which may arise from a read error. V is TRBV3-1 and J is TRBJ2-7, with D possibly being TRBD2 (5 bases). The CDR3 has 13 residues. The germline V gene encodes CDR1 LGHDT and CDR2 YNNKEL (reference sequence). Here the CDR3 DNA reads TGTGCCGGCAGCCGGGGTACAGTTTACGAGCAGTACTTC. Amino acids: CAGSRGTVYEQYF.

This clonotype came up many times. The rearrangement links TRBV28 to TRBJ1-4, with D tentatively TRBD1 (5 bases). V shed 6 bases and J shed 6 bases, with 17 bases lying between them. This CDR3 is 15 amino acids long. Looked up from germline, CDR1 is MDHEN and CDR2 is SYDVKM. CDR3: CASSIDSGGDEKLFF. CDR3 DNA: TGTGCCAGCAGCATTGACAGCGGGGGGGATGAAAAACTGTTTTTT.

This clonotype has a count of ten or more. This chain uses TRBV24-1 with TRBJ1-5; D is unclear. Trimming took off 1 base at V and 11 bases at J, with 14 bases between the two ends. The germline CDR1 and CDR2 sequences are KGHDR and SFDVKD. The CDR3 is made up of 14 amino acids. The CDR3 is CATSDFAQSSAQHF. The CDR3 region has the DNA TGTGCCACCAGTGATTTCGCGCAGTCCTCGGCCCAGCATTTT.

This clonotype was found many times. V usage is TRBV2 and J usage is TRBJ2-3; 8 bases map to TRBD2. V shed 6 bases and J 3 bases; nucleotides not matched to a gene: 8. This CDR3 is built from 15 residues. CDR1 and CDR2 (germline): SNHLY, FYNNEI. The CDR3 region has the DNA TGTGCCAGCAGACTAGCGGCGCCCGGGACAGATACGCAGTATTTT. Amino acids: CASRLAAPGTDTQYF.

This clonotype appeared many times. The chain is built from TRBV6-1 and TRBJ2-7, with 7 positions matching TRBD1. Germline trimming cut 4 bases from V and 2 bases from J; bases unmatched to any gene: 5. The CDR3 length is 14 residues. Per germline, CDR1 MNHNS and CDR2 SASEGT. The CDR3 sequence is CASSGLTGPYEQYF. CDR3 DNA: TGTGCCAGCAGTGGGTTGACAGGGCCCTACGAGCAGTACTTC.

This clonotype was detected a few times. The DNA for the CDR3 is TGTGCCAGCGATGGGGGGGGGCATAGCAATCAGCCCCAGCATTTT. Protein product: CASDGGGHSNQPQHF. The gene calls are TRBV6-1 and TRBJ1-5, with a tentative D call TRBD1 (6 bases). The CDR3 consists of 15 residues. Germline loops: CDR1 MNHNS, CDR2 SASEGT. The V and J ends lost 8 bases and 0 bases respectively, with 14 bases between them.

About this clonotype itself: The junction does not match germline at one end; this may be a read error. The rearrangement joins TRBV4-1 to TRBJ2-2, with D possibly TRBD2 on 6 matching bases. CDR1 is MGHRA and CDR2 is YSYEKL in the germline V gene. This CDR3 is built from 15 residues. Written as DNA, the CDR3 is TGCGCCAGCACTAGCAGCCCTACGAACACCGGGGGGCTGTTTTTT. It codes for CASTSSPTNTGGLFF.

The rearrangement uses TRBV19 and TRBJ2-7; 12 nucleotides line up with TRBD2. V lost 5 bases to trimming and J lost 5 bases; unmatched junction nucleotides: 4. Germline assignment: CDR1 LNHDA and CDR2 SQIVND (reference sequence). This CDR3 comprises 14 residues. The CDR3 is CASSRTSGTNEQYF. For the CDR3, the DNA is TGTGCCAGTAGTCGGACTAGCGGGACCAACGAGCAGTACTTC.

This clonotype was observed many times. The chain is built from TRBV12-3 or TRBV12-4 and TRBJ2-1, with TRBD2 matching over 14 bases. The CDR3 loop spans 18 amino acids. J gave up 5 bases and V 3 bases, and 9 bases lay outside the gene matches. The CDR3 spells CASSFRRLAGGPHNEQFF. CDR3 nucleotide sequence: TGTGCCAGCAGTTTTCGTAGACTAGCGGGAGGGCCTCACAATGAGCAGTTCTTC.

CDR3 nucleotides: TGTGCCAGCAGCTTTGGGACAGGGAGTGGCTACACCTTC. Residues: CASSFGTGSGYTF. This chain uses TRBV9 with TRBJ1-2, with 9 bases fitting TRBD1. After removal of 4 bases from V and 7 bases from J, the junction contained 5 bases not matched to a gene. This CDR3 is 13 amino acids long. Germline V gene data show CDR1 as SGDLS and CDR2 as YYNGEE.

This clonotype was detected ten times or more. The gene calls are TRBV28 and TRBJ1-5; D possibly corresponds to TRBD1 (5 bases). The CDR3 has 15 residues. Germline loops: CDR1 MDHEN, CDR2 SYDVKM. Deletions cut 2 bases from V and 3 bases from J, with 11 bases between. For the CDR3, the DNA is TGTGCCAGCAGTTTAAAATTGACAGACAATCAGCCCCAGCATTTT. Its translation is CASSLKLTDNQPQHF. Filled out from reference TRBV28 and TRBJ1-5, the complete variable domain reads DVKVTQSSRYLVKRTGEKVFLECVQDMDHENMFWYRQDPGLGLRLIYFSYDVKMKEKGDIPEGYSVSREKKERFSLILESASTNQTSMYLCASSLKLTDNQPQHFGDGTRLSIL.